Listed below are T cell receptor beta chains from one sample, sequenced in a study of cytomegalovirus exposure and HLA in healthy donors. Profiling relied on immunoSEQ multiplex PCR, and the TCRdb table lists in-frame clones only, not all of them. Of under 70,000 clones in the sample, roughly 88% are singletons; the top ten hold 2%. Sequencing used PBMCs. Every receptor here comes from a woman aged 25 to 45 in good health and CMV-seronegative. Each CDR3 is given with its conserved first and last residue. A D gene is named only where the DNA matches it firmly. Clone size is stated in some rows and not others, as once, few, many or a class when expanded.

NA	TRBV12-5	TRBJ1-1	NA	TGTGCTAGTGGTCCAACTGCAGGGGCGACTGAAGCTTTCTTT	CASGPTAGATEAFF
TRBD2	TRBV7-2	TRBJ2-7	NA	TGTGCCAGCAGCTTAGGACTAGCGGGTACAGGCCCCTACGAGCAGTACTTC	CASSLGLAGTGPYEQYF
NA	TRBV6-5	TRBJ2-5	NA	TGTGCCAGCAGTTACGGGTTGACTTCCGAAGAGACCCAGTACTTC	CASSYGLTSEETQYF
NA	TRBV6-5	TRBJ2-1	NA	TGTGCCAGCAGTTACAACGAGGCCGGTGAGCAGTTCTTC	CASSYNEAGEQFF
NA	TRBV5-6	TRBJ2-5	NA	TGTGCCAGCAGCTTGACTCTCGCGCTGTACCAAGAGACCCAGTACTTC	CASSLTLALYQETQYF
NA	TRBV6-5	TRBJ1-2	NA	TGTGCCAGCAGTTACTCGGGCCAGGGTGTGAATGGCTACACCTTC	CASSYSGQGVNGYTF
NA	TRBV19	TRBJ1-1	NA	TGTGCCAGTAGGGAGGTTGGGCTTGAAGCTTTCTTT	CASREVGLEAFF
TRBD2	TRBV28	TRBJ2-7	NA	TGTGCCATCACGGGACTAGCGGGCTACGAGCAGTACTTC	CAITGLAGYEQYF
NA	TRBV19	TRBJ2-2	NA	TGTGCCAGTAGTATAGGAAGAGGGCGGGGCACCGGGGAGCTGTTTTTT	CASSIGRGRGTGELFF
TRBD1	TRBV5-5	TRBJ1-1	once	TGTGCCAGCCGCCGGACAGGGGCTTTGAACACTGAAGCTTTCTTT	CASRRTGALNTEAFF
TRBD2	TRBV6-1	TRBJ2-7	NA	TGTGCCAGCAGTGAAAAGGGACTAGCGGCCACCTACGAGCAGTACTTC	CASSEKGLAATYEQYF
NA	TRBV5-1	TRBJ1-3	NA	TGCGCCAGCAGCTTGGATGGGGGAGGCTCTGGAAACACCATATATTTT	CASSLDGGGSGNTIYF
NA	TRBV6-5	TRBJ1-5	NA	TGTGCCAGCAGTTACCGGCCTTCTAGTCAGCCCCAGCATTTT	CASSYRPSSQPQHF
NA	TRBV5-6	TRBJ1-5	NA	TGTGCCAGCAGCTTGATGCGGGGGCCCGATCAGCCCCAGCATTTT	CASSLMRGPDQPQHF
TRBD2	TRBV5-4	TRBJ2-3	NA	TGTGCCAGCAGCTTGGGACTAGCGGGAGGGCCTTGGGATACGCAGTATTTT	CASSLGLAGGPWDTQYF
TRBD1	TRBV19	TRBJ1-3	NA	TGTGCCAGTACCAGGACAGGGGGAGACTCTGGAAACACCATATATTTT	CASTRTGGDSGNTIYF
NA	TRBV5-3	TRBJ1-3	few	TGTGCCAGAAGCTTAGTACTTGGGGCTCTCTGTGGAAACACCATATATTTT	CARSLVLGALCGNTIYF
TRBD2	TRBV11-1	TRBJ2-3	NA	TGTGCCAGCAGCGGTAGGGGGCTAGCGGGATCCACAGATACGCAGTATTTT	CASSGRGLAGSTDTQYF
NA	TRBV29-1	TRBJ1-2	NA	TGCAGCGCCCGCCAGGACAGCCATGGCTACACCTTC	CSARQDSHGYTF
NA	TRBV6-5	TRBJ1-2	NA	TGTGCCAGCAGTTACGTAGGGGGTGGCTACACCTTC	CASSYVGGGYTF
NA	TRBV7-9	TRBJ1-5	NA	TGTGCCAGCAGCTTAGAGGCAGGGCAAGGACAGCCCCAGCATTTT	CASSLEAGQGQPQHF
NA	TRBV5-1	TRBJ2-7	NA	TGCGCCAGCCATAGCGGAGCGAGCTCCTACGAGCAGTACTTC	CASHSGASSYEQYF
TRBD1	TRBV7-9	TRBJ1-1	NA	TGTGCCAGCAGCTTATTCTCGGAACAGGGGCCGGAAGCTTTCTTT	CASSLFSEQGPEAFF
NA	TRBV18	TRBJ2-5	NA	TGTGCCAGCAGAGGGCGTCGCTCCAGTGACGAGACCCAGTACTTC	CASRGRRSSDETQYF
TRBD1	TRBV18	TRBJ1-2	once	TGTGCCAGCTCAGGGGACAGGGCTTATGGCTACACCTTC	CASSGDRAYGYTF
TRBD1	TRBV4-3	TRBJ2-7	NA	TGCGCCAGCAGCCCATTCGGGACAGGGGTTGGAGGCGAGCAGTACTTC	CASSPFGTGVGGEQYF
TRBD1	TRBV7-9	TRBJ2-2	NA	TGTGCCAGCAGCTTATTAGGGGACAGGCCTAACACCGGGGAGCTGTTTTTT	CASSLLGDRPNTGELFF
NA	TRBV7-9	TRBJ2-1	once	TGTGCCAGCAGCTCAACCCCCACCCTACTAATCAATGAGCAGTTCTTC	CASSSTPTLLINEQFF
TRBD1	TRBV19	TRBJ1-4	NA	TGTGCCAGTAGTATTAGGGGGGACAGCCTGGCTAATGAAAAACTGTTTTTT	CASSIRGDSLANEKLFF
NA	TRBV6-4	TRBJ2-1	NA	TGTGCCAGCAGTGTTTCCGGGAATTCCTACAATGAGCAGTTCTTC	CASSVSGNSYNEQFF
NA	TRBV5-1	TRBJ1-4	few	TGCGCCAGCAGCTTTAATAGCCAGCTGAATGAAAAACTGTTTTTT	CASSFNSQLNEKLFF
NA	TRBV4-2	TRBJ2-3	NA	TGTGCCAGCAGCCCACGAGGAGGGAACACAGATACGCAGTATTTT	CASSPRGGNTDTQYF
TRBD2	TRBV6-1	TRBJ2-2	few	TGTGCCAGCTATAGCGGGAGGGGTACCGGGGAGCTGTTTTTT	CASYSGRGTGELFF
NA	TRBV2	TRBJ1-2	NA	TGTGCCAGCAGCCGCCAAACAGCAGACGCAAACTATGGCTACACCTTC	CASSRQTADANYGYTF
NA	TRBV7-9	TRBJ1-1	NA	TGTGCCAGCAACCGCGGGGGAACTGAAGCTTTCTTT	CASNRGGTEAFF
TRBD1	TRBV6-5	TRBJ2-7	few	TGTGCCCGCCACAGGGGAAAGTACGAGCAGTACTTC	CARHRGKYEQYF
NA	TRBV6-4	TRBJ1-1	NA	TGTGCCAGCAGACCAACGCCCCGGGGAGTCGCTGAAGCTTTCTTT	CASRPTPRGVAEAFF
NA	TRBV5-1	TRBJ1-1	NA	TGCGCCAGCAGCTTGGTCCCTAGCGTTTTGAACACTGAAGCTTTCTTT	CASSLVPSVLNTEAFF
TRBD1	TRBV28	TRBJ1-2	once	TGTGCCAGCAGTCCCCCGACAGGGCGGTGGGGCTACACCTTC	CASSPPTGRWGYTF
TRBD1	TRBV5-1	TRBJ1-2	NA	TGCGCCAGCAGCCCCCAAGGCAGGGGGCGGAGGGGCTACACCTTC	CASSPQGRGRRGYTF
TRBD2	TRBV7-3	TRBJ2-2	NA	TGTGCCAGCAGCCTCTCGGGACTAGCAGGCGGGGAGCTGTTTTTT	CASSLSGLAGGELFF
TRBD2	TRBV6-5	TRBJ2-7	NA	TGTGCCAGCAGTCTATTTAGCGGGTTACCCTACGAGCAGTACTTC	CASSLFSGLPYEQYF
TRBD2	TRBV28	TRBJ2-7	NA	TGTGCCAGCAGTTCCCCTCATAGCGGGAGGCCAACCTACGAGCAGTACTTC	CASSSPHSGRPTYEQYF
TRBD1	TRBV10-2	TRBJ2-7	NA	TGCGCCAGCAGATGGGGGACAGCCGGGGACGAGCAGTACTTC	CASRWGTAGDEQYF
NA	TRBV7-8	TRBJ2-5	NA	TGTGCCAGCAGCCGTGGACTGTACCAAGAGACCCAGTACTTC	CASSRGLYQETQYF
NA	TRBV5-5	TRBJ1-2	NA	TGTGCCAGCAGCTTGGGTGGCAGGGGCCTTAACTATGGCTACACCTTC	CASSLGGRGLNYGYTF
TRBD2	TRBV9	TRBJ2-7	once	TGTGCCAGCAGTCCGACCGGGACTAGCATCGGGGAGCAGTACTTC	CASSPTGTSIGEQYF